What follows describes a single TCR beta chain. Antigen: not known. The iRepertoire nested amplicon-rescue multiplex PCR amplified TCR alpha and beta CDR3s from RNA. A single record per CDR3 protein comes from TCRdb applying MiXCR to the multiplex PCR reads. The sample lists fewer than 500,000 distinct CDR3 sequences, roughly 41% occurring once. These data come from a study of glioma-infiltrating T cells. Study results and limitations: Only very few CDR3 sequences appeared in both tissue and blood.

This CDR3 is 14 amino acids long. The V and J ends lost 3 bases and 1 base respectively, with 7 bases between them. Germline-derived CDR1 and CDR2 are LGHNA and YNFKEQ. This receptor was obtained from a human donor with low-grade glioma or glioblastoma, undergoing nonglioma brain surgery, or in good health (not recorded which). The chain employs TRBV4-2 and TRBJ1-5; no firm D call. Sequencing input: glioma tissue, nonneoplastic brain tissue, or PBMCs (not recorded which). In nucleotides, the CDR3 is TGTGCCAGCAGCCAGCCCCGGAGCAATCAGCCCCAGCATTTT. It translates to CASSQPRSNQPQHF.